The 9 T cell receptor beta chains given below trace back to one sample, sequenced in a study of T cell responses to AZD1222 COVID-19 vaccine. This table comes from immunoSEQ multiplex PCR, and its TCRdb copy is limited to in-frame clones, with some not included. The sample lists some 130,000 clones, about 94% occurring once. The sample here was peripheral blood, taken on day 0 of AZD1222 vaccination. The receptor set was obtained from an adult in good health.

The chain is built from TRBV9 and TRBJ1-1; maybe TRBD1 (6 bases). Germline V gives CDR1 SGDLS, CDR2 YYNGEE. The V end was cut by 0 bases, the J end by 1 base, with 10 bases between. CDR3 length: 15 amino acids. CDR3 amino acids: CASSVELGANTEAFF. CDR3 coding DNA: TGTGCCAGCAGCGTAGAACTGGGGGCGAACACTGAAGCTTTCTTT.

The chain's CDR3 is CASSQDGYEQYF. DNA for the CDR3: TGCGCCAGCAGCCAAGATGGCTACGAGCAGTACTTC. This chain uses TRBV4-1 with TRBJ2-7; no clear D. The germline gives CDR1 MGHRA, CDR2 YSYEKL. CDR3 length: 12 amino acids. With 0 bases removed from V and 3 bases from J, the gap between germline ends came to 3 bases.

The chain employs TRBV5-8 and TRBJ2-1, with D tentatively TRBD1 or TRBD2 (6 bases each). V dropped 0 bases and J dropped 1 base, with 11 bases sitting between them. The length of the CDR3 is 16 residues. CDR1 is SGHTS and CDR2 is YDEGEE in the germline V gene. CDR3 protein: CASSLARGTSYNEQFF. For the CDR3, the DNA is TGTGCCAGCAGCTTGGCTAGGGGGACTTCCTACAATGAGCAGTTCTTC.

V is TRBV15 and J is TRBJ1-1; 8 positions agree with TRBD1. This CDR3 has 14 amino acids. V was clipped by 4 bases and J by 6 bases; unmatched bases: 7. In germline, CDR1 is LNHNV, CDR2 YYDKDF (reference sequence). CDR3 bases: TGTGCCACCAGCACCGACAGGGGTGGGCCTGAAGCTTTCTTT. Amino acids: CATSTDRGGPEAFF.

This clone showed up just a few times. This chain uses TRBV4-1 with TRBJ2-7; 7 bases fit TRBD2. This CDR3 comprises 14 residues. With 2 bases clipped from V and 4 bases from J, the junction kept 5 bases outside the gene matches. Germline V gene sequence: CDR1 MGHRA, CDR2 YSYEKL. Here the CDR3 reads CASSQQEREYEQYF. CDR3 sequence (DNA): TGCGCCAGCAGCCAACAGGAGCGGGAATACGAGCAGTACTTC.

V usage is TRBV9 and J usage is TRBJ2-3, with D uncertain. Germline CDR1 is SGDLS and CDR2 is YYNGEE. The CDR3 runs 15 residues. Trimming took off 5 bases at V and 0 bases at J, with 13 bases between the two ends. The chain's CDR3 is CASSGMGGSTDTQYF. Here the CDR3 DNA reads TGTGCCAGCAGTGGGATGGGTGGGAGCACAGATACGCAGTATTTT.

This chain uses TRBV19 with TRBJ2-1, with D hard to call. Germline CDR1 reads LNHDA; CDR2 reads SQIVND (reference sequence). The CDR3 has 13 amino acids. V was trimmed by 4 bases and J by 3 bases, leaving 7 bases between them. For the CDR3, the DNA is TGTGCCAGTAGTAAAGCGTACTACAATGAGCAGTTCTTC. Amino acids: CASSKAYYNEQFF.

V and J are TRBV10-1 and TRBJ2-1; 7 positions agree with TRBD1. The CDR3 runs to 13 residues. Trimming cost V 4 bases and J 6 bases; bases outside gene matches: 3. Germline lookup yields CDR1 WNHNN and CDR2 SYGVQD (reference sequence). CDR3 loop: CASSVYRGNEQFF. The CDR3 coding sequence is TGCGCCAGCAGTGTATACAGGGGCAATGAGCAGTTCTTC.

This sequence joins TRBV14 and TRBJ1-1, with 8 bases aligning to TRBD1. Per the germline V gene, CDR1 is SGHDN and CDR2 is FVKESK. The CDR3 covers 16 residues. The V and J ends lost 2 bases and 5 bases, in that order; junction bases with no gene match: 10. The DNA of the CDR3 is TGTGCCAGCAGCCAACGCGGATCGGACAGGGAAACTGAAGCTTTCTTT. Protein product: CASSQRGSDRETEAFF.